The 15 T cell receptor beta chains given below trace back to one sample, sequenced in a study of cytotoxic CD8 clonotypes in ibrutinib-treated CLL. TCRdb's table, derived via immunoSEQ multiplex PCR, lists solely in-frame clones and lacks some. The data contain 150,000 or so clones, 70% to 90% of them seen just once; the ten biggest clones take up around 2%. Sequenced material: PBMCs, taken after 24 months of ibrutinib treatment. The receptors were sampled from a human donor with chronic lymphocytic leukemia.

V is TRBV2 and J is TRBJ2-3; D is undetermined. Trimming took off 4 bases at V and 7 bases at J, with 15 bases between the two ends. The CDR3 is 14 amino acids. In germline, CDR1 is SNHLY, CDR2 FYNNEI. The CDR3 DNA is TGTGCCAGCAGTGTCTCGCAGAAGCCTAATACGCAGTATTTT. Protein: CASSVSQKPNTQYF.

This sequence joins TRBV11-2 and TRBJ1-1; 7 bases map to TRBD1. After removal of 4 bases from V and 4 bases from J, the junction contained 9 bases not matched to a gene. The CDR3 has 15 residues. CDR1 and CDR2 from the germline V gene are SGHAT and FQNNGV. The CDR3 DNA is TGTGCCAGCAGCTCAACAGGGGCGAGGAGCACTGAAGCTTTCTTT. Amino acid sequence: CASSSTGARSTEAFF.

This chain joins TRBV28 and TRBJ1-2; 8 bases are shared with TRBD1. Germline V gene sequence: CDR1 MDHEN, CDR2 SYDVKM. V was clipped by 5 bases and J by 4 bases; unmatched bases: 6. The CDR3 has 14 residues. The CDR3 loop reads CASSLVDRVYGYTF. In nucleotides, the CDR3 is TGTGCCAGCAGTCTAGTGGACAGGGTCTATGGCTACACCTTC.

The rearrangement joins TRBV9 to TRBJ2-1; 10 nucleotides match TRBD2. CDR1 and CDR2 (germline): SGDLS, YYNGEE. Trimming at V came to 4 bases and at J to 7 bases, leaving 11 bases not matched to a gene. This CDR3 is built from 16 residues. The CDR3 sequence: CASSLIAGGTKNEQFF. DNA for the CDR3: TGTGCCAGCAGCCTCATAGCGGGGGGTACGAAAAATGAGCAGTTCTTC.

The chain couples TRBV28 to TRBJ1-3; D uncertain. Germline CDR1 is MDHEN and CDR2 is SYDVKM. This CDR3 spans 12 amino acids. The ends were cut back, 2 bases at V and 5 bases at J, with 4 bases in the middle. The CDR3 DNA reads TGTGCCAGCAGTTTAAACCGAAACACCATATATTTT. It encodes CASSLNRNTIYF.

V usage is TRBV9 and J usage is TRBJ1-1; D is ambiguous. CDR1 is SGDLS and CDR2 is YYNGEE in the germline V gene. CDR3 length equals 13 residues. The germline V and J ends were trimmed by 4 bases and 7 bases, with 14 bases remaining between them. CDR3 protein: CASSRQTDGEAFF. The DNA of the CDR3 is TGTGCCAGCAGCCGTCAGACGGACGGTGAAGCTTTCTTT.

The J gene is TRBJ2-2, the V gene TRBV7-8; D not certain. The CDR3 contains 13 residues. V gave up 0 bases and J gave up 8 bases, with 7 bases separating them. Germline V CDR1 and CDR2: SGHVS, FQNEAQ. Here the CDR3 DNA reads TGTGCCAGCAGCTTAGCGGAAGGGGGGGAGCTGTTTTTT. Its protein is CASSLAEGGELFF.

This rearrangement joins TRBV27 to TRBJ2-1, with D possibly called TRBD1 or TRBD2 (6 bases each). Trimming cost V 1 base and J 5 bases, with 15 bases left between them. Germline values: CDR1 MNHEY, CDR2 SMNVEV (reference sequence). The CDR3 covers 16 residues. The CDR3 nucleotides read TGTGCCAGCAGTTTATTGCTTGGGGGGCCCGACAATGAGCAGTTCTTC. Translated: CASSLLLGGPDNEQFF.

The V gene is TRBV19, the J gene TRBJ2-7; D is undetermined. This CDR3 is built from 13 residues. Looked up from germline, CDR1 is LNHDA and CDR2 is SQIVND (reference sequence). Trimming removed 7 bases from V and 0 bases from J, with 10 bases in between. The CDR3 sequence is CASKVTDSYEQYF. CDR3 nucleotide sequence: TGTGCCAGTAAAGTCACGGACTCCTACGAGCAGTACTTC. The full variable domain, rest sourced from reference TRBV19 and TRBJ2-7, is DGGITQSPKYLFRKEGQNVTLSCEQNLNHDAMYWYRQDPGQGLRLIYYSQIVNDFQKGDIAEGYSVSREKKESFPLTVTSAQKNPTAFYLCASKVTDSYEQYFGPGTRLTVT.

The table lists this clone with a count of one. This rearrangement joins TRBV5-8 to TRBJ1-2; no clear D. Germline CDR1 SGHTS, CDR2 YDEGEE. The V end lost 2 bases, the J end lost 2 bases, and 7 bases lay between the germline ends. The CDR3 runs to 13 residues. This chain's CDR3 is CASSFERNYGYTF. As DNA, the CDR3 is TGTGCCAGCAGCTTCGAAAGGAACTATGGCTACACCTTC.

This chain uses TRBV4-2 with TRBJ2-3, with 10 bases identical to TRBD1. V shed 1 base and J 4 bases; nucleotides not matched to a gene: 8. The CDR3 runs 17 residues. The germline gives CDR1 LGHNA, CDR2 YNFKEQ. The CDR3 protein is CASSQGTGGVGPDTQYF. The CDR3 DNA reads TGTGCCAGCAGCCAAGGGACAGGGGGAGTTGGGCCAGATACGCAGTATTTT.

This clone was observed a handful of times. The rearrangement links TRBV6-5 to TRBJ1-4; D not certain. CDR1 MNHEY and CDR2 SVGAGI come from the germline V gene. The CDR3 length is 15 residues. With 0 bases removed from V and 5 bases from J, the gap between germline ends came to 10 bases. CDR3 sequence (DNA): TGTGCCAGCAGTTACTCAGAACAGCCCAATGAAAAACTGTTTTTT. It yields the protein CASSYSEQPNEKLFF.

The chain uses TRBV9 and TRBJ1-2; D call uncertain. The length of the CDR3 is 13 residues. V was pared by 3 bases and J by 8 bases, with 14 bases between. The germline V gene encodes CDR1 SGDLS and CDR2 YYNGEE. In nucleotides, the CDR3 is TGTGCCAGCAGCGACGCTAGTGTGAGGGGCTACACCTTC. Translated: CASSDASVRGYTF.

This chain joins TRBV5-5 and TRBJ1-2; TRBD1 matches 9 bases. The CDR3 runs 17 residues. V shed 4 bases, J shed 3 bases, and the junction held 13 bases outside the gene matches. The germline CDR1 and CDR2 sequences are SGHKS and YYEKEE (reference sequence). The DNA for the CDR3 is TGTGCCAGCAGCCCGATACAGGGGGCGGTTTGGGACTATGGCTACACCTTC. This translates into CASSPIQGAVWDYGYTF.

J is TRBJ2-7 and V is TRBV27; 8 bases agree with TRBD2. Germline V CDR1 and CDR2: MNHEY, SMNVEV (reference sequence). After removal of 6 bases from V and 3 bases from J, the junction contained 10 bases not matched to a gene. The CDR3 is 15 residues long. The CDR3 loop is CASSEGIAGNYEQYF. CDR3 nucleotide sequence: TGTGCCAGCAGCGAGGGGATAGCGGGGAACTACGAGCAGTACTTC.